This TCR beta chain was observed in a study of cytomegalovirus exposure and HLA in healthy donors. PCR employed 60 Vbeta and 13 Jbeta primers. The assay was immunoSEQ multiplex PCR, and TCRdb's table has in-frame clones only and misses some. The sample holds over 95,000 clones, 74% seen once. To note about this clone: As yet, its antigen is unknown.

Study-wide points: According to an earlier analysis, most TCR beta V segments yielded productive rearrangements about 87% or about 30% of the time. Association of a missense DCLRE1C variant with TCR beta V- and J-gene trimming was reported in a later analysis. Within the data, a cluster of highly shared sequence variants was likely a sequencing artifact. Some V segments could not be told apart, so they were left out, TRBV6-2 and TRBV6-3 among them.

The CDR3 totals 15 residues. CDR1 and CDR2 (germline): MRHNA, SNTAGT. V was pared by 6 bases and J by 6 bases, with 8 bases of the junction left unmatched. This TCR was recovered from a middle-aged woman in good health and CMV-seropositive. The sequenced material came from PBMCs. V usage is TRBV6-4 and J usage is TRBJ2-1; 10 bases match TRBD2. The CDR3 region has the DNA TGTGCCAGCAGCGAGAGACTAGCGGGCACCAATGAGCAGTTCTTC. It translates to CASSERLAGTNEQFF.